The subject of this entry is one T cell receptor (beta chain). As yet, its antigen is unknown. The PCR ran on 60 Vbeta and 13 Jbeta primers. The method was immunoSEQ multiplex PCR; TCRdb's version includes in-frame clones alone and lacks a portion of them. The sample records roughly 100,000 clones, 75% being singletons. This entry is derived from a study of cytomegalovirus exposure and HLA in healthy donors. Notes on the study in general: Reportedly, cytomegalovirus status was diagnosed with high sensitivity and specificity. Relative to the roughly 690-donor mean, N-insertions were reportedly fewer in an Asian-associated ancestry cluster in a later analysis. The presence/absence work took it that sequencing depth was about the same across donors. It was approximately 150 TCR beta chains that were listed as cytomegalovirus-associated.

The sample comprised PBMCs. The clonotype comes from a male donor in good health and CMV-seropositive.

CDR3 protein: CASSQDLGGNQPQHF. Here the CDR3 DNA reads TGCGCCAGCAGCCAAGATCTCGGGGGAAATCAGCCCCAGCATTTT. The chain links TRBV4-1 to TRBJ1-5, with TRBD1 as a possible D gene (5 bases). The V gene's germline CDR1 is MGHRA and CDR2 YSYEKL. This CDR3 is built from 15 residues. V was trimmed by 0 bases and J by 4 bases, leaving 10 bases between them.